Shown below are 32 T cell receptor beta chains from a single sample sequenced in a study of T cell responses to AZD1222 COVID-19 vaccine. Repertoires were generated with immunoSEQ multiplex PCR, while TCRdb's copy carries only in-frame clones and drops some. This table holds roughly 110,000 clones, around 87% found once. Material: peripheral blood, obtained on day 0 of AZD1222 vaccination. All receptors come from an adult in good health.

The CDR3 DNA follows: TGTGCCAGCAGCCAGCCGGGACGGGATAACACTGAAGCTTTCTTT. Its translation is CASSQPGRDNTEAFF. This rearrangement joins TRBV7-9 to TRBJ1-1; maybe TRBD1 (5 bases). Trimming removed 5 bases at V and 2 bases at J, with 15 bases between. Germline V gene data show CDR1 as SEHNR and CDR2 as FQNEAQ (reference sequence). This CDR3 has 15 residues.

The V gene is TRBV30, the J gene TRBJ2-7; D gene ambiguous. This CDR3 is built from 11 residues. Germline values: CDR1 GTSNPN, CDR2 SVGIG (reference sequence). V was cut by 5 bases and J by 4 bases, with 9 bases left in between. The CDR3 DNA sequence: TGTGCCTGGGGGCCCCTTTACGAGCAGTACTTC. It specifies CAWGPLYEQYF.

The J gene is TRBJ2-5, the V gene TRBV18; TRBD2 agrees at 10 bases. The germline V gene has CDR1 KGHSH and CDR2 LQKENI. The V and J ends lost 3 bases and 3 bases, in that order; junction bases with no gene match: 7. The CDR3 sequence is 16 residues long. CDR3 DNA sequence: TGTGCCAGCTCACCGCAACTCAGCGGGGGGGAAGAGACCCAGTACTTC. It yields the protein CASSPQLSGGEETQYF.

The CDR3 reads CASSFWDRVRVETQYF. Here the CDR3 DNA reads TGTGCCAGCAGCTTTTGGGACAGGGTTCGTGTAGAGACCCAGTACTTC. This sequence joins TRBV5-4 and TRBJ2-5; 9 bases are a match to TRBD1. The CDR3 sequence is 16 residues long. The V gene end was trimmed by 2 bases and the J gene end by 4 bases; junction bases not matched to a gene: 9. Germline V gives CDR1 SGHNT, CDR2 YYREEE (reference sequence).

The chain joins TRBV5-6 to TRBJ1-5, with no clear D. This CDR3 has 16 residues. The germline V and J ends were trimmed by 1 base and 6 bases, with 17 bases remaining between them. Germline V gene lookup returns CDR1 SGHDT and CDR2 YYEEEE. The CDR3 loop is CASSLFASTYFQPQHF. The CDR3 DNA follows: TGTGCCAGCAGCTTGTTCGCCAGCACATATTTTCAGCCCCAGCATTTT.

The J gene is TRBJ2-1, the V gene TRBV4-2; 9 bases are shared with TRBD2. Trimming cost V 4 bases and J 7 bases; bases outside gene matches: 8. The CDR3 contains 15 residues. Germline V gene sequence: CDR1 LGHNA, CDR2 YNFKEQ. The CDR3 nucleotides are TGTGCCAGCAGCCGCACCGGGACTAGCCTAAATGAGCAGTTCTTC. Amino acids: CASSRTGTSLNEQFF.

This sequence joins TRBV5-5 and TRBJ1-2; possibly TRBD1 for D (5 bases). CDR3 size: 14 residues. CDR1 and CDR2 from the germline V gene are SGHKS and YYEKEE (reference sequence). V was cut by 4 bases and J by 4 bases, with 14 bases left in between. As DNA, the CDR3 is TGTGCCAGCAGCACCGAGCGACAGCGCTATGGCTACACCTTC. Amino acid sequence: CASSTERQRYGYTF.

The gene calls are TRBV9 and TRBJ2-1, with TRBD2 matching 13 bases. The CDR3 has 16 residues. J lost 15 bases, V lost 0 bases, and 12 bases had no gene match. Per the germline V gene, CDR1 is SGDLS and CDR2 is YYNGEE. The CDR3 nucleotides are TGTGCCAGCAGCGTAGCTGGGTCCACTAGCGGGGGGGCCCCGTTCTTC. The encoded protein is CASSVAGSTSGGAPFF.

The CDR3 DNA sequence: TGTGCCAGCAGCTTCCTAGCGGGGGGGGCACGGGATACGCAGTATTTT. Its protein is CASSFLAGGARDTQYF. This chain joins TRBV7-2 and TRBJ2-3, with TRBD2 matching over 12 bases. CDR1 SGHTA and CDR2 FQGNSA come from the germline V gene. The junction had 7 bases not matched to a gene; V was cut back by 3 bases and J by 6 bases. The CDR3 sequence is 16 residues long.

The J gene is TRBJ2-7, the V gene TRBV6-6; D ambiguous. The CDR3 is 14 residues long. Germline assignment: CDR1 MNHNY and CDR2 SVGAGI (reference sequence). Trimming pared 0 bases from V and 1 base from J, leaving 7 bases between. The CDR3: CASSYSILSYEQYF. The CDR3 DNA sequence: TGTGCCAGCAGTTACTCGATACTATCCTACGAGCAGTACTTC.

CDR3 nucleotides: TGTGCCAGCAGCCCCCGCCCCGGGACAGGGTCGAACACCGGGGAGCTGTTTTTT. Amino acids: CASSPRPGTGSNTGELFF. This chain connects TRBV28 to TRBJ2-2; 9 bases are shared with TRBD1. CDR1 and CDR2 from the germline V gene are MDHEN and SYDVKM. The J segment lost 0 bases and the V segment lost 6 bases, leaving 11 bases of the junction unmatched. The CDR3 covers 18 residues.

This chain joins TRBV25-1 and TRBJ2-2; weak D call: TRBD2 (5 bases). Trimming stripped 10 bases from V and 5 bases from J, with 8 bases between. The CDR3 length is 11 residues. Germline V gene lookup returns CDR1 MGHDK and CDR2 SYGVNS. The CDR3, as DNA: TGTGCCACTGAGGGTACCGGGGAGCTGTTTTTT. Protein: CATEGTGELFF.

The rearrangement uses TRBV30 and TRBJ1-2; D perhaps matches TRBD1 (5 bases). V lost 4 bases and J lost 6, with 15 bases in between. Germline assignment: CDR1 GTSNPN and CDR2 SVGIG (reference sequence). This CDR3 is built from 13 residues. CDR3: CAWTWTRGDGYTF. Written as DNA, the CDR3 is TGTGCCTGGACTTGGACACGAGGGGATGGCTACACCTTC.

The chain is built from TRBV9 and TRBJ1-2, with D unclear. CDR1 is SGDLS and CDR2 is YYNGEE in the germline V gene. Deletions cut 0 bases from V and 7 bases from J, with 7 bases between. The CDR3 is 12 residues long. This CDR3 reads CASSVVGGGYTF. The CDR3 DNA sequence: TGTGCCAGCAGCGTAGTAGGAGGTGGCTACACCTTC.

The V and J genes are TRBV7-9 and TRBJ2-3, with 11 bases aligning to TRBD2. There are 15 residues in the CDR3. Trimming took 5 bases from V and 3 from J; bases not matched to a gene: 4. Germline values: CDR1 SEHNR, CDR2 FQNEAQ (reference sequence). CDR3 bases: TGTGCCAGCAGCATGACTAGCGGGGTAACAGATACGCAGTATTTT. Protein sequence: CASSMTSGVTDTQYF. Full variable domain (outside the CDR3, taken from reference TRBV7-9 and TRBJ2-3): DTGVSQNPRHKITKRGQNVTFRCDPISEHNRLYWYRQTLGQGPEFLTYFQNEAQLEKSRLLSDRFSAERPKGSFSTLEIQRTEQGDSAMYLCASSMTSGVTDTQYFGPGTRLTVL.

The chain couples TRBV9 to TRBJ2-5, with TRBD2 matching over 8 bases. This CDR3 region has 15 residues. Unmatched junction bases numbered 3, after V lost 0 bases and J lost 2 bases. The V gene's germline CDR1 is SGDLS and CDR2 YYNGEE. The CDR3 DNA reads TGTGCCAGCAGCGTAGGTAGCGGGGTACAAGAGACCCAGTACTTC. Its protein product is CASSVGSGVQETQYF.

This sequence joins TRBV7-2 and TRBJ1-3, with 8 bases identical to TRBD1. There are 15 residues in the CDR3. The germline gives CDR1 SGHTA, CDR2 FQGNSA. The V segment lost 4 bases and the J segment 4 bases; nucleotides outside the gene matches: 6. The CDR3 is CASSSGQGSGNTIYF. CDR3 DNA sequence: TGTGCCAGCAGCTCAGGACAGGGTTCGGGAAACACCATATATTTT.

The CDR3 loop is CASSAGTSGTGELFF. The CDR3 DNA reads TGTGCCAGCAGCGCCGGGACTAGCGGCACCGGGGAGCTGTTTTTT. V usage is TRBV9 and J usage is TRBJ2-2; TRBD2 agrees at 11 bases. Germline CDR1 reads SGDLS; CDR2 reads YYNGEE. This CDR3 has 15 residues. V lost 3 bases to trimming and J lost 4 bases; unmatched junction nucleotides: 2.

The chain links TRBV4-2 to TRBJ1-2, with D perhaps TRBD1 (6 bases). The V gene lost 0 bases and the J gene lost 8 bases, with 13 bases spanning the gap. Germline lookup yields CDR1 LGHNA and CDR2 YNFKEQ. The CDR3 covers 14 residues. The chain's CDR3 is CASSQDRGMFGYTF. Written as DNA, the CDR3 is TGTGCCAGCAGCCAAGATAGGGGGATGTTCGGCTACACCTTC.

J is TRBJ2-3 and V is TRBV4-3; D perhaps matches TRBD1 (6 bases). The CDR3 totals 13 residues. Between the trimmed V and J ends, which lost 4 bases and 2 bases, there was a span of 7 bases. Germline assignment: CDR1 LGHNA and CDR2 YSLEER. The CDR3 region has the DNA TGCGCCAGCAGCCGGGACAACACAGATACGCAGTATTTT. It encodes CASSRDNTDTQYF.

The table lists this clone with a few counts. The chain recombines TRBV7-6 with TRBJ2-7; D remains unclear. V was clipped by 4 bases and J by 2 bases, with 18 bases between them. The CDR3 has 16 amino acids. Germline CDR1 and CDR2: SGHVS and FNYEAQ. Here the CDR3 reads CASSSQQGPKTYEQYF. For the CDR3, the DNA is TGTGCCAGCAGCTCACAACAAGGGCCCAAAACCTACGAGCAGTACTTC.

This chain joins TRBV15 and TRBJ2-5, with D hard to call. Trimming removed 2 bases at V and 5 bases at J, with 15 bases between. Germline V gene sequence: CDR1 LNHNV, CDR2 YYDKDF (reference sequence). The CDR3 runs to 15 residues. The CDR3 region has the DNA TGTGCCACCAGCAGACCGTCCGGTCCGGTGGAGACCCAGTACTTC. Amino acids: CATSRPSGPVETQYF.

V gene TRBV18 combines with J gene TRBJ1-2; TRBD1 agrees at 9 bases. Germline trimming cut 3 bases from V and 4 bases from J; bases unmatched to any gene: 3. Germline CDR1 reads KGHSH; CDR2 reads LQKENI. The CDR3 totals 14 residues. DNA of the CDR3: TGTGCCAGCTCACCCCCGACAGGGGGCTATGGCTACACCTTC. Protein product: CASSPPTGGYGYTF.

This clone was recorded once. The CDR3 loop reads CASSQDRAGRNEQFF. CDR3 DNA: TGCGCCAGCAGCCAAGATCGGGCGGGCCGCAATGAGCAGTTCTTC. This chain uses TRBV4-3 with TRBJ2-1; D possibly corresponds to TRBD2 (5 bases). The CDR3 has 15 residues. CDR1 and CDR2 (germline): LGHNA, YSLEER. V lost 0 bases to trimming and J lost 6 bases, with 12 bases between them.

The chain joins TRBV18 to TRBJ2-1, with D tentatively TRBD2 (5 bases). V shed 8 bases and J shed 0 bases, with 14 bases lying between them. The CDR3 has 15 residues. Germline values: CDR1 KGHSH, CDR2 LQKENI. The CDR3 spells CASRSAPHSYNEQFF. DNA for the CDR3: TGTGCCAGCCGTAGCGCCCCCCACTCCTACAATGAGCAGTTCTTC.

This sequence joins TRBV4-2 and TRBJ1-1; TRBD1 aligns across 7 bases. The CDR3 sequence is 15 residues long. Trimming at V came to 4 bases and at J to 5 bases, leaving 10 bases not matched to a gene. CDR1 and CDR2 from the germline V gene are LGHNA and YNFKEQ. CDR3 sequence: CASSRGQGVGTEAFF. CDR3 nucleotides: TGTGCCAGCAGCCGGGGCCAGGGGGTAGGGACTGAAGCTTTCTTT.

This chain connects TRBV4-3 to TRBJ1-4; a weak D match, TRBD1 (5 bases). The CDR3 consists of 18 residues. Germline-derived CDR1 and CDR2 are LGHNA and YSLEER. V lost 0 bases to trimming and J lost 0 bases, with 14 bases between them. CDR3 region: CASSQDSGTPATNEKLFF. CDR3 nucleotides: TGCGCCAGCAGCCAAGATTCGGGGACGCCGGCAACTAATGAAAAACTGTTTTTT.

This clone was seen just once. This chain joins TRBV5-5 and TRBJ2-7; TRBD1 matches at 9 bases. CDR3 length: 14 amino acids. J was trimmed by 6 bases and V by 6 bases; bases with no gene match: 10. CDR1 is SGHKS and CDR2 is YYEKEE in the germline V gene (reference sequence). The CDR3 nucleotides are TGTGCCAGCAAACGGACAGGGGATTTCTCCGAGCAGTACTTC. Residues: CASKRTGDFSEQYF.

The chain couples TRBV7-2 to TRBJ1-5; no clear D gene. V lost 6 bases, J lost 1 base, and 13 bases lay in between. The CDR3 covers 15 residues. CDR1 SGHTA and CDR2 FQGNSA come from the germline V gene. The CDR3 region is CASRSTPWSNQPQHF. The CDR3 DNA reads TGTGCCAGCAGATCTACCCCATGGAGCAATCAGCCCCAGCATTTT.

As for this clone: At the DNA level, this CDR3 is encoded by other sequences in the same sample as well. The chain couples TRBV30 to TRBJ2-3; 10 bases agree with TRBD2. The germline CDR1 and CDR2 sequences are GTSNPN and SVGIG (reference sequence). The CDR3 consists of 14 residues. The V segment lost 0 bases and the J segment 3 bases; nucleotides outside the gene matches: 0. CDR3 bases: TGTGCCTGGAGTGTAGCGGGGGGGACAGATACGCAGTATTTT. Amino acid sequence: CAWSVAGGTDTQYF.

The chain links TRBV3-1 (or the pseudogene TRBV3-2) to TRBJ2-3, with 12 bases fitting TRBD2. The length of the CDR3 is 15 residues. Per germline, CDR1 LGHDT and CDR2 YNNKEL (reference sequence). With V trimmed by 6 bases and J by 6 bases, 7 bases remained unmatched. The CDR3 region is CASRPPGLAGDTQYF. CDR3 bases: TGTGCCAGCAGACCTCCGGGACTAGCGGGTGATACGCAGTATTTT.

V is TRBV6-5 and J is TRBJ2-5, with 10 nucleotides matching TRBD2. Germline lookup yields CDR1 MNHEY and CDR2 SVGAGI. CDR3 length equals 14 residues. The V gene end was trimmed by 7 bases and the J gene end by 4 bases; junction bases not matched to a gene: 6. Here the CDR3 DNA reads TGTGCCAGCACCCCGGGACTAGCGTTAGAGACCCAGTACTTC. Its protein is CASTPGLALETQYF.